The clone carrying this T cell receptor (beta chain) was counted a few times. The source of the sample is a study of blood T cells in healthy people across ages. A second roughly 6 to 12 cycle PCR used barcoded and J-beta primers. Each CDR3 protein gets one entry after TCRdb re-called the 5' RACE reads with MiXCR. The sample holds about 1.6 million distinct CDR3 sequences, 30% to 40% seen once. Sequencing was done on a sample of blood. The sequence derives from a woman aged 25 to 45 in good health.

CDR3 loop: CAISEDYRVETQYF. The CDR3 bases are TGTGCCATCAGTGAGGATTACAGGGTGGAGACCCAGTACTTC. V and J are TRBV10-3 and TRBJ2-5; D is possibly TRBD1 (6 bases). The CDR3 length is 14 residues. The germline V and J ends were trimmed by 2 bases and 5 bases, with 12 bases remaining between them. Germline CDR1 is ENHRY and CDR2 is SYGVKD.